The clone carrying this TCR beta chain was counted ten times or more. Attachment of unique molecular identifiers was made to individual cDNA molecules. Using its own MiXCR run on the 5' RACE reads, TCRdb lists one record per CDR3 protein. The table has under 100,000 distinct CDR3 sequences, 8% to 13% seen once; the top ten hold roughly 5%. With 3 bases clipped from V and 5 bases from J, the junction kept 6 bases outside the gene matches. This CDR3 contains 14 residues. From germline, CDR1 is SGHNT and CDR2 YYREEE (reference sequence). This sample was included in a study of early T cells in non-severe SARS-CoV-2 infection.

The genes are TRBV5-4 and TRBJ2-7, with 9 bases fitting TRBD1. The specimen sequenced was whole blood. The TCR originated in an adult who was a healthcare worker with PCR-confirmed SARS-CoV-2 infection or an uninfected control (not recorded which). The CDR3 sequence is CASSSGGQGNEQYF. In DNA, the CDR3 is TGTGCCAGCAGCTCGGGGGGACAGGGAAACGAGCAGTACTTC.